Sequencing of this TCR beta chain was carried out in a study of blood T cell repertoires in COVID-19. Turning to the study itself: The United States, Italy and Spain provided the acute and convalescent COVID-19 samples. T cells, B-cell-depleted T cells, or PBMCs provided the cDNA or gDNA that served as material.

In the study's own analysis: How many nucleated cells were present was estimated from reference gene primer amplification. TCRdb's table, derived via immunoSEQ multiplex PCR, lists solely in-frame clones and lacks some. The V and J calls and the clone size are those of that table, but D and trimming were determined from the DNA. This table holds around 120,000 clones, around 78% found once. V lost 3 bases to trimming and J lost 0 bases, with 6 bases between them. The CDR3 is 13 amino acids. Germline-derived CDR1 and CDR2 are KGHSH and LQKENI. This clonotype was sampled from a man aged 65 to 79 with acute or convalescent COVID-19. Sample: peripheral blood. This chain joins TRBV18 and TRBJ2-7; D is ambiguous. The chain's CDR3 is CASSPSSSYEQYF. The DNA of the CDR3 is TGTGCCAGCTCACCTTCCAGCTCCTACGAGCAGTACTTC.